The clone carrying this TCR beta chain was observed a handful of times. Its antigen is not identified. Libraries were prepared by immunoSEQ multiplex PCR; TCRdb keeps only in-frame clonotypes and omits some of them. Among about 1,900 clones listed, around 77% were seen once. The data originate from a study of lymphopenia after photon versus proton radiotherapy. Study-level findings and limits: After lymphocyte nadir, photon-treated repertoires showed oligoclonal expansion, especially CD8+ Temra. Post-nadir TCR diversity decline inversely tracked overall survival among those who died.

The receptor's source is an older man with cholangiocarcinoma. The sequenced sample was peripheral blood, obtained from a patient treated with photon-based radiotherapy.

CDR3 residues: CARSQHPGLAGGPQKGPQYF. The CDR3, as DNA: TGTGCCAGAAGCCAACATCCGGGACTAGCGGGGGGCCCTCAAAAGGGGCCGCAGTATTTT. This rearrangement joins TRBV5-3 to TRBJ2-3; TRBD2 aligns across 15 bases. TRBV5-3 is an open reading frame whose function is uncertain. J lost 10 bases, V lost 4 bases, and 22 bases had no gene match. The CDR3 loop spans 20 amino acids.